The present T cell receptor (beta chain) was sequenced within a study of blood T cells in healthy people across ages. Per germline, CDR1 MNHNS and CDR2 SASEGT. Trimming removed 3 bases at V and 13 bases at J, with 10 bases between. CDR3 length equals 12 residues. In each sample, at least 6.5 million PBMCs were isolated. Through a sample-barcoded 5' primer and a J-beta primer mix, a second PCR was run for about 7 to 12 cycles. TCRdb re-called the 5' RACE reads through MiXCR, storing one row per CDR3 protein. The sample yields about 640,000 distinct CDR3 sequences, 58% seen once. The sequence was obtained from a man in his 60s in good health. Sequenced sample: blood. The V call is TRBV6-1, the J call TRBJ2-6; no definite D call. CDR3 sequence (DNA): TGTGCCAGCAGTGAGAATCTAAGGGTCCTGACTTTC. Its protein is CASSENLRVLTF.